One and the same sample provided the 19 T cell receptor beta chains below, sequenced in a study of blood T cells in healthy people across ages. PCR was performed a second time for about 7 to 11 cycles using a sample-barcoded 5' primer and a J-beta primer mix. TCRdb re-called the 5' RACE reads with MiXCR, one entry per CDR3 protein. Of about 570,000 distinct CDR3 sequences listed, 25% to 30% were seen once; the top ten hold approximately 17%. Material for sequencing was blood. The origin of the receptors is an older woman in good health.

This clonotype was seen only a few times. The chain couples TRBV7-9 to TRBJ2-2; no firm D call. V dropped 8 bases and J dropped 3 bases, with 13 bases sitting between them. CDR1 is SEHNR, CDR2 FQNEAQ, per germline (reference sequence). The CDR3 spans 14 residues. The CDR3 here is CASSPTLHTGELFF. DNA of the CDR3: TGTGCCAGCTCCCCGACCCTGCACACCGGGGAGCTGTTTTTT.

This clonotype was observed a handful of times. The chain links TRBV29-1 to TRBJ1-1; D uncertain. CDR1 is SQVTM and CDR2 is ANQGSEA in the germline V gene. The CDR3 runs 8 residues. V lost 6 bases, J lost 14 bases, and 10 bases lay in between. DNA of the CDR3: TGCAGCGTACCGGACGGCTTCTTT. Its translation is CSVPDGFF.

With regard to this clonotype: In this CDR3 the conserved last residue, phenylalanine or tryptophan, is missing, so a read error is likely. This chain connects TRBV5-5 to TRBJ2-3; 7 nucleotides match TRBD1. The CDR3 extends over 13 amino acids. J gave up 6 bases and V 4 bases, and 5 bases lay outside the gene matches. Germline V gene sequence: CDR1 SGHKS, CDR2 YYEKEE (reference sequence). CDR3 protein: CASSPGTADTQYS. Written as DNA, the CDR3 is TGTGCCAGCAGCCCTGGGACAGCGGATACGCAGTATTCT.

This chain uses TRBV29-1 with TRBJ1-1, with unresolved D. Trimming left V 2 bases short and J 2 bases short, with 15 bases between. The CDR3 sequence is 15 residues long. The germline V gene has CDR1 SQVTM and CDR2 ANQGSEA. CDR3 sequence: CSVEKAAATNTEAFF. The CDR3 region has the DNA TGCAGCGTTGAAAAGGCCGCAGCTACCAACACTGAAGCTTTCTTT.

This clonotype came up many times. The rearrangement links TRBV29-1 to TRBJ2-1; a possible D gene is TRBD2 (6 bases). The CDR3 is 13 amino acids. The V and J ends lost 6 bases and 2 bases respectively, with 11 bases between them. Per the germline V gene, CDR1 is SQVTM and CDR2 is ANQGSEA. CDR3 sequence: CSVGTQTYNEQFF. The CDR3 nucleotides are TGCAGCGTCGGGACTCAGACCTACAATGAGCAGTTCTTC.

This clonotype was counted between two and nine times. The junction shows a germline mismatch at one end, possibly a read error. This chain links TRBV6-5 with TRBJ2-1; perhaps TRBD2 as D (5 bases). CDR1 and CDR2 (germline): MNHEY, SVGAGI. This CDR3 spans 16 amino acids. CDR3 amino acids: CASSYSQSSPYKEQFF. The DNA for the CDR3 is TGTGCCAGCAGTTACTCGCAGTCTAGCCCCTACAAGGAGCAGTTCTTC.

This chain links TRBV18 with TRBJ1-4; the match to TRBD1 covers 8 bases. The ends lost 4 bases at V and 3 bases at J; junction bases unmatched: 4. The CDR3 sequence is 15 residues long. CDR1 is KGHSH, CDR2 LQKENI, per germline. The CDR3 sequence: CASSRWTGPNEKLFF. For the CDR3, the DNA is TGTGCCAGCTCACGATGGACAGGGCCTAATGAAAAACTGTTTTTT.

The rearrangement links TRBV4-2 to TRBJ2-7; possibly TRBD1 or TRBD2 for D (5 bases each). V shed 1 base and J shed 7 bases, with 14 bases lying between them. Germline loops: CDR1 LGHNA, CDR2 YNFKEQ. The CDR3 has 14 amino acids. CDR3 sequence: CASSQGGSPQEQYF. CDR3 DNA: TGTGCCAGCAGCCAAGGGGGGAGCCCCCAGGAGCAGTACTTC.

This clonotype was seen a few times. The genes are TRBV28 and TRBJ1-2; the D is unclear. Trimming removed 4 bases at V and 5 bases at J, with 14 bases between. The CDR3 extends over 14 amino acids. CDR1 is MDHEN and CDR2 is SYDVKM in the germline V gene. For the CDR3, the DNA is TGTGCCAGCAGTTCCTCGATAGGGCATTATGGCTACACCTTC. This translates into CASSSSIGHYGYTF.

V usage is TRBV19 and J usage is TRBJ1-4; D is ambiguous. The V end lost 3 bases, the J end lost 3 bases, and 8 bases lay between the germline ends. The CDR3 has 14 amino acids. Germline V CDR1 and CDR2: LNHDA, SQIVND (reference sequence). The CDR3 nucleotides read TGTGCCAGTAGTATGGAACCCGCTAATGAAAAACTGTTTTTT. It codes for CASSMEPANEKLFF. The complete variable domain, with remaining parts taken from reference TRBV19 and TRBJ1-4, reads DGGITQSPKYLFRKEGQNVTLSCEQNLNHDAMYWYRQDPGQGLRLIYYSQIVNDFQKGDIAEGYSVSREKKESFPLTVTSAQKNPTAFYLCASSMEPANEKLFFGSGTQLSVL.

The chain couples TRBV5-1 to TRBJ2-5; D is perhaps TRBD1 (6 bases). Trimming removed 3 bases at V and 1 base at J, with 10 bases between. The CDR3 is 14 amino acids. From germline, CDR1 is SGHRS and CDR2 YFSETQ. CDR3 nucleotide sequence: TGCGCCAGCAGCTCCGAAGGGGGCCAAGAGACCCAGTACTTC. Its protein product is CASSSEGGQETQYF.

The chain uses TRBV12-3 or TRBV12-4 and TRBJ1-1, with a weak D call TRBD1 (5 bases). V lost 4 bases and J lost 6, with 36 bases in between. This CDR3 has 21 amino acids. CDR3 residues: CASSSKGQGRLAIRGRAEAFF. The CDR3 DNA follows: TGTGCCAGCAGTTCTAAGGGGCAAGGACGATTGGCCATCCGGGGTAGGGCTGAAGCTTTCTTT.

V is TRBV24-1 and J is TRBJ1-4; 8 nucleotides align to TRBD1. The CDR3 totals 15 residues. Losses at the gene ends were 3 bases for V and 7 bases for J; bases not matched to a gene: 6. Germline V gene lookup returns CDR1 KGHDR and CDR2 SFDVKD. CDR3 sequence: CATSDGRDRSEKLFF. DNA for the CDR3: TGTGCCACCAGTGATGGCCGGGACAGGAGTGAAAAACTGTTTTTT.

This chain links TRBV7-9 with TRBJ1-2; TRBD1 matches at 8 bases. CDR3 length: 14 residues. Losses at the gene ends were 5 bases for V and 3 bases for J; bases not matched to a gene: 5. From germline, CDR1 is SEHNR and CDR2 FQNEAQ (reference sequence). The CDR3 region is CASSVKTGDYGYTF. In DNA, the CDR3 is TGTGCCAGCAGCGTAAAGACAGGGGACTATGGCTACACCTTC.

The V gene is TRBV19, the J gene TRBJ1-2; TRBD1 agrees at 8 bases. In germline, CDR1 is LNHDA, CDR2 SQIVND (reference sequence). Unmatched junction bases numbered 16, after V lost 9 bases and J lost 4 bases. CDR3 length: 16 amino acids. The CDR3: CASRTGKAIHAYGYTF. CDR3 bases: TGTGCCAGCCGGACAGGGAAGGCGATACACGCCTATGGCTACACCTTC.

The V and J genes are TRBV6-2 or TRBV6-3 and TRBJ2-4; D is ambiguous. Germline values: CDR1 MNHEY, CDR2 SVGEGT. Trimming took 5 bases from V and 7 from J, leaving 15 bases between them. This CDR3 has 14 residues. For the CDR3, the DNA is TGTGCCAGCAGTCCGGCCCCATCGACGAACATTCAGTACTTC. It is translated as CASSPAPSTNIQYF.

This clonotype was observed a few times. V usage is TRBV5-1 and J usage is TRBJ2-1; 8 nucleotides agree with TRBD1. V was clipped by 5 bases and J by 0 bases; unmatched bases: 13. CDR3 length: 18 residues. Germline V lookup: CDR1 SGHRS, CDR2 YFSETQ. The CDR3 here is CASSAAQTGATSYNEQFF. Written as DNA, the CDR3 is TGCGCCAGCAGTGCTGCACAGACAGGGGCTACCTCCTACAATGAGCAGTTCTTC.

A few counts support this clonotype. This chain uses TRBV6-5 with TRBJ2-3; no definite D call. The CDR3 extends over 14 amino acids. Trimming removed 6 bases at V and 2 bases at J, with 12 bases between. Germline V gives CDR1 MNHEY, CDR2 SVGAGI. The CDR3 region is CASSLTFNTDTQYF. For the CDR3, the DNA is TGTGCCAGCAGCCTTACCTTTAACACAGATACGCAGTATTTT.

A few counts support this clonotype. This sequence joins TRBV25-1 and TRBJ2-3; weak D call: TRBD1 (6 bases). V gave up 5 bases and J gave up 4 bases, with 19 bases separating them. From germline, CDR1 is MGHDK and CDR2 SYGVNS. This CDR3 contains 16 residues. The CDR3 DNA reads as TGTGCCAGCAGTCCTCACCTAGGCAGGGGACCAGATACGCAGTATTTT. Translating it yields CASSPHLGRGPDTQYF.